The T cell receptor (beta chain) described here comes from a study of monozygotic twins with inflammatory bowel disease. The CDR3 totals 14 residues. The V gene's germline CDR1 is ENHRY and CDR2 SYGVKD. Researchers ran eight separate cDNA reactions for each sample. Through template switching, UMIs that included a 6-nucleotide sample barcode were added. TCRdb reprocessed the 5' RACE reads and keeps a single row for each CDR3 protein, giving no DNA. The sample yields 440,000 or so distinct CDR3 sequences, of which the top ten take up 2% to 3%. About this clonotype: The target antigen is unknown.

Per donor, about 2.4 ml of blood was collected and frozen. Study-wide points: The study found lower TCRbeta diversity (inverse Simpson) in IBD patients than in healthy co-twins.

The V call is TRBV10-3, the J call TRBJ1-4. Source material: blood. This TCR was sampled from a human donor with ulcerative colitis or Crohn's disease, or a healthy co-twin of an affected twin (not recorded which). CDR3 loop: CAIGPTATNEKLFF.